This TCR beta chain appears in the sequencing data of a study of CD8 T cells in ankylosing spondylitis (dated by TCRdb to 2016 to 2017). About the study as a whole: The study set out to find disease-linked TCR variants by profiling T cell receptor beta repertoires in ankylosing spondylitis patients and healthy donors. The full study cohort was made up of approximately 27 ankylosing spondylitis patients and roughly 98 healthy donors. Peripheral blood was sampled, and synovial fluid was also collected from ankylosing spondylitis patients. The full study reports these points: Blood from ankylosing spondylitis patients appeared to be characterized by a TCR beta motif made up of several highly homologous amino acid variants. The disease-linked clones were reported as significantly enriched in matched synovial fluid samples from ankylosing spondylitis patients. The disease-linked clones had a CD8+ phenotype and were found at relatively low frequencies in peripheral blood. Some TCR beta motif variants had previously been reported in synovial fluid and blood of reactive arthritis patients, which suggested common disease-initiation mechanisms.

The sequencer listed for this sample is Illumina HiSeq 2500. Quantitative 5'-RACE with molecular barcodes was the method used to prepare the TCR beta libraries. Turning to the authors' computational methods: Disease-linked TCR variants were identified with a new computational method built on a probabilistic model of VDJ rearrangement. The public reads were reprocessed in TCRdb via fastp at Q25 and MiXCR, keeping in-frame beta chains. Entries that share a CDR3 protein sequence are merged under the most common genes and DNA. The V and J calls, along with clone size, are taken from TCRdb and not from the paper's own processing. Recorded for this sample are under 250,000 distinct CDR3 sequences; under 12% of them occurred a single time. The ten largest clones add up to less than 3% of the sample. Trimming takes 5 bases off V and 8 bases off J; junction bases not matched to a gene: 3. CDR1 SQVTM and CDR2 ANQGSEA were looked up in the germline V gene. Including cysteine and phenylalanine, the CDR3 has 11 amino acids. The sequence is cut down to CDR3 DNA, 33 bases in frame from base 1.

This clonotype was picked up many times. The specificity of this receptor is unknown. Base qualities are not recorded, but no much larger clone differs from it by a single base. Specimen: blood, either unsorted or a sorted T cell fraction (not recorded which). The chain is encoded by TRBV29-1 joined to TRBJ1-2, with 9 bases in between that match TRBD1. The clonotype was recovered from a male donor with ankylosing spondylitis or in good health (not recorded which). The nucleotide sequence is TGCAGCGTTCCCGGACAGGGGGGCTACACCTTC. Translated, it gives CSVPGQGGYTF.